This T cell receptor (beta chain) was obtained from a study of T cell changes during pregnancy in multiple sclerosis. Sequencing was performed with immunoSEQ multiplex PCR; in TCRdb, only in-frame clones are kept and a portion is missing. The repertoire has 64,000 or so clones, about 96% of them found once; the top ten carry over 2%. The sample was CD8+ T cells from peripheral blood mononuclear cells, taken after pregnancy. This receptor was identified in a female donor with multiple sclerosis, enrolled in a pregnancy study.

The CDR3 is CASSFGGNEQFF. CDR3 coding DNA: TGTGCCAGCAGTTTCGGGGGCAATGAGCAGTTCTTC. This rearrangement joins TRBV6-5 to TRBJ2-1; D possibly corresponds to TRBD2 (6 bases). V was cut by 4 bases and J by 6 bases, with 7 bases left in between. The CDR3 runs 12 residues. Germline V gene data show CDR1 as MNHEY and CDR2 as SVGAGI.